This note documents a single TCR beta chain sequence. As yet, its antigen is unknown. This specimen comes from a study of early T cells in non-severe SARS-CoV-2 infection. Across the whole study: It was bulk RNA from unsorted whole blood that was sequenced, and the chains were unpaired. General study findings and limits: Missing private and CD4 specificities, VDJdb matching favored anti-spike CD8 responses.

The protocol attached unique molecular identifiers to individual cDNA molecules. Each CDR3 protein gets one entry after TCRdb re-called the 5' RACE reads with MiXCR. The data show roughly 72,000 distinct CDR3 sequences, with more than 10% seen just once and around 1.1% held by the top ten. Between the trimmed V and J ends, which lost 4 bases and 0 bases, there was a span of 12 bases. Germline V lookup: CDR1 SGHRS, CDR2 YFSETQ. This CDR3 is 15 amino acids long. The chain employs TRBV5-1 and TRBJ2-3, with D perhaps being TRBD1 or TRBD2 (5 bases each). Sequencing input: whole blood. The clonotype comes from an adult who was a healthcare worker with PCR-confirmed SARS-CoV-2 infection or an uninfected control (not recorded which). CDR3 bases: TGCGCCAGCAGCCCAAGAGGGGAGAGCACAGATACGCAGTATTTT. Amino acids: CASSPRGESTDTQYF.